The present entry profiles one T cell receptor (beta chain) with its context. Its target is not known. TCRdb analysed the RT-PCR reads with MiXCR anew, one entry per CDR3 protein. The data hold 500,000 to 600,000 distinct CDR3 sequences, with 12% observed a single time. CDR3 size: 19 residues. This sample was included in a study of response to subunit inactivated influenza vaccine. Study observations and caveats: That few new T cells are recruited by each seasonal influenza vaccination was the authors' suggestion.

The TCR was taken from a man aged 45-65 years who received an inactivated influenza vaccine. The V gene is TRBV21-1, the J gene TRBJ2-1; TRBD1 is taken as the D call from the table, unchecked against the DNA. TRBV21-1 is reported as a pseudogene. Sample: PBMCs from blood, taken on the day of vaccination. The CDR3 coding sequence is TGTGCCAGCAGCAAAATTGGACAGGGGAATGGACGCTCCTACAATGAGCAGTTCTTC. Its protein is CASSKIGQGNGRSYNEQFF.